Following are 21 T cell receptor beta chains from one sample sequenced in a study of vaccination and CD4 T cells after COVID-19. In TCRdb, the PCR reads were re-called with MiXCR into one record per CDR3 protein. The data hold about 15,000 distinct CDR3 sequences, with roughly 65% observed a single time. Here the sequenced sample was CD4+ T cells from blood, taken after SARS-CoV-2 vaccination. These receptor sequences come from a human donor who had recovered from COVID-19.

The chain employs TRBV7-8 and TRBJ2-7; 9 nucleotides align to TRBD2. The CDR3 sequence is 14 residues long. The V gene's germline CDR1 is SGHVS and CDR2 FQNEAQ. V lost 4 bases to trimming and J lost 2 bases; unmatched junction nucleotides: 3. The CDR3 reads CASSSLAGAYEQYF. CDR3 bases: TGTGCCAGCAGCTCATTAGCGGGGGCCTACGAGCAGTACTTC.

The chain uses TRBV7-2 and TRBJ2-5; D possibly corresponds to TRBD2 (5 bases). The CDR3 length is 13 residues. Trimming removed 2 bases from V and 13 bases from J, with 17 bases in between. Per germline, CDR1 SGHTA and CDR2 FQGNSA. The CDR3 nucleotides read TGTGCCAGCAGCTTATCCCCTACTAGGGCCTGGTACTTC. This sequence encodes CASSLSPTRAWYF.

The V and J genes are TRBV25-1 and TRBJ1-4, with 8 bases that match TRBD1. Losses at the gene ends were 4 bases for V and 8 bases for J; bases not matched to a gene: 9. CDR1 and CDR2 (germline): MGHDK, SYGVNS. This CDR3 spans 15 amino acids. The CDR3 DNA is TGTGCCAGCAGTGCAACAGGGGGAGCGGGCGAAAAACTGTTTTTT. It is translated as CASSATGGAGEKLFF.

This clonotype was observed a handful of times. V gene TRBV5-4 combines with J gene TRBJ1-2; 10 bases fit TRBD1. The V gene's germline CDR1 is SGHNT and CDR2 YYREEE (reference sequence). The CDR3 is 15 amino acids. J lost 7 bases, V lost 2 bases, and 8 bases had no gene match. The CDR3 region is CASSLGTGALFGYTF. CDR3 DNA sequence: TGTGCCAGCAGCTTAGGGACAGGGGCATTGTTTGGCTACACCTTC.

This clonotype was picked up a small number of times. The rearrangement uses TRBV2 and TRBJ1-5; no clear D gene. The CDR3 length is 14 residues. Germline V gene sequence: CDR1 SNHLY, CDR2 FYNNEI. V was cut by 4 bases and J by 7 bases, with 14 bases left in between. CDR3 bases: TGTGCCAGCAGTGTGATGGGCTACGAGCAGCCCCAGCATTTT. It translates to CASSVMGYEQPQHF. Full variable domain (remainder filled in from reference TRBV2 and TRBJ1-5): EPEVTQTPSHQVTQMGQEVILRCVPISNHLYFYWYRQILGQKVEFLVSFYNNEISEKSEIFDDQFSVERPDGSNFTLKIRSTKLEDSAMYFCASSVMGYEQPQHFGDGTRLSIL.

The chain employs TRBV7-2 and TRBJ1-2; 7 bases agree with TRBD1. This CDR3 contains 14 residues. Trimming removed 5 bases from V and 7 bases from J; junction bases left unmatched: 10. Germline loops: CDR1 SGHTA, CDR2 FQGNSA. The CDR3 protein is CASSLLTGDPGYTF. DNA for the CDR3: TGTGCCAGCAGCCTGCTAACAGGGGACCCTGGCTACACCTTC.

CDR3 protein: CASIPQTSGLTYEQYF. DNA for the CDR3: TGTGCCAGCATCCCTCAGACTAGCGGGTTAACCTACGAGCAGTACTTC. This rearrangement joins TRBV2 to TRBJ2-7; TRBD2 matches 10 bases. This CDR3 comprises 16 residues. Germline V lookup: CDR1 SNHLY, CDR2 FYNNEI. V lost 7 bases to trimming and J lost 2 bases; unmatched junction nucleotides: 11.

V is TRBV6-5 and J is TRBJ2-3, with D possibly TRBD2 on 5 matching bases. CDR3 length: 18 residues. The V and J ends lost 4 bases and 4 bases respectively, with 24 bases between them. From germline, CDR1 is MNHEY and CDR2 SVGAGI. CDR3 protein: CASSSSGGRASGADTQYF. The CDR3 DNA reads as TGTGCCAGCAGTTCCTCAGGCGGGCGGGCCTCGGGTGCAGATACGCAGTATTTT.

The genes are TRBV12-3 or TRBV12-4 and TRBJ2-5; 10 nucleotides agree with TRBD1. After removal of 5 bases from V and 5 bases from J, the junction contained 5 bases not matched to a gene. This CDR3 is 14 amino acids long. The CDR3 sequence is CASSPWTGGETQYF. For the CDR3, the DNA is TGTGCCAGCAGTCCCTGGACAGGGGGTGAGACCCAGTACTTC.

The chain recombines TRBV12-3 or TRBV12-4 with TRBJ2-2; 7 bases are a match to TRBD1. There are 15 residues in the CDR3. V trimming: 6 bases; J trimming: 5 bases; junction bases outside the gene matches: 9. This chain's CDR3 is CASRPDRVKTGELFF. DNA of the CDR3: TGTGCCAGCAGACCCGACAGGGTAAAGACCGGGGAGCTGTTTTTT.

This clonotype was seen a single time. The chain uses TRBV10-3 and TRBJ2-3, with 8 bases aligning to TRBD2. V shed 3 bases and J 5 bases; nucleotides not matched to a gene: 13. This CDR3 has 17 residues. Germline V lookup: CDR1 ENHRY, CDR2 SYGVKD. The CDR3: CAISDDGRAIIIDTQYF. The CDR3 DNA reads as TGTGCCATCAGTGATGACGGGAGGGCCATTATTATAGATACGCAGTATTTT.

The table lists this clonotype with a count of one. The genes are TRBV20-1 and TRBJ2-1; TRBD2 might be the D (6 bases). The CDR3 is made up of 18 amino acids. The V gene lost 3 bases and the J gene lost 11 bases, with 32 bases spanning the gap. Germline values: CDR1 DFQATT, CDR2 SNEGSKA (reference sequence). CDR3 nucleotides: TGCAGTGCTAGCTTTACGTGGCGGCGGGAAGTCGGTGCGGGGCAGCAGTTCTTC. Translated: CSASFTWRREVGAGQQFF.

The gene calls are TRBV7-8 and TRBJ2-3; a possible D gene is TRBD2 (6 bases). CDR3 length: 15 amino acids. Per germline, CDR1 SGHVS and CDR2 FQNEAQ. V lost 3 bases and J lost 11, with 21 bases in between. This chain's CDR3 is CASSFISVLASEQYF. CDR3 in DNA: TGTGCCAGCAGCTTTATCTCCGTTCTAGCGTCGGAGCAGTATTTT.

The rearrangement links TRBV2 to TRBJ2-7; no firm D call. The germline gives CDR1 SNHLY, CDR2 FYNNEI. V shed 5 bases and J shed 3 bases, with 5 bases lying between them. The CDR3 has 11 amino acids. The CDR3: CASSPHYEQYF. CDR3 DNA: TGTGCCAGCAGTCCTCACTACGAGCAGTACTTC.

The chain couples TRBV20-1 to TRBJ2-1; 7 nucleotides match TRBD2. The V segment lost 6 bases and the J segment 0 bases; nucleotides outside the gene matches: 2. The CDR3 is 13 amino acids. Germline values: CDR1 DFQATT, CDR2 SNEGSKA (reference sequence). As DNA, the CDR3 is TGCAGTGCGACGGGAGGCTCCTACAATGAGCAGTTCTTC. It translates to CSATGGSYNEQFF.

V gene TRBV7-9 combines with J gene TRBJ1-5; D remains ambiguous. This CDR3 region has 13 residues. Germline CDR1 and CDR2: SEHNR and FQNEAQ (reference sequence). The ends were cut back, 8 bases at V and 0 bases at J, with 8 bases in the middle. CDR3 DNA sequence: TGTGCCAGCCAGTCCAATAGCAATCAGCCCCAGCATTTT. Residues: CASQSNSNQPQHF.

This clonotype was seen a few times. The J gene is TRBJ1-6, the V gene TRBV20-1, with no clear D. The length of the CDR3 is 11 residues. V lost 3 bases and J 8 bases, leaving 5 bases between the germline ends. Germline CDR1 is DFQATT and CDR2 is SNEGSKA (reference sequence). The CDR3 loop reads CSASPDSPLHF. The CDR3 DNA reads TGCAGTGCTAGCCCAGATTCACCCCTCCACTTT.

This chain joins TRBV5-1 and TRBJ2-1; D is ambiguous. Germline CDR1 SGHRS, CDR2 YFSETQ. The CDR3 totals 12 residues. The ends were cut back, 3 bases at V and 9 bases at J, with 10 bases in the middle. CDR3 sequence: CASSYKEAEQFF. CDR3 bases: TGCGCCAGCAGCTATAAAGAAGCTGAGCAGTTCTTC. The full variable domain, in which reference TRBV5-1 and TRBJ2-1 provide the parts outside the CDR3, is KAGVTQTPRYLIKTRGQQVTLSCSPISGHRSVSWYQQTPGQGLQFLFEYFSETQRNKGNFPGRFSGRQFSNSRSEMNVSTLELGDSALYLCASSYKEAEQFFGPGTRLTVL.

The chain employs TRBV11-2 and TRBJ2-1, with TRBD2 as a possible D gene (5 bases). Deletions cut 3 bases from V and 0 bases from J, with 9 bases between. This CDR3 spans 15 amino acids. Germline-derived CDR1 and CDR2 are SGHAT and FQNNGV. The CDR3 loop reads CASSFTGNSYNEQFF. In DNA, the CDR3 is TGTGCCAGCAGCTTCACGGGGAACTCCTACAATGAGCAGTTCTTC.

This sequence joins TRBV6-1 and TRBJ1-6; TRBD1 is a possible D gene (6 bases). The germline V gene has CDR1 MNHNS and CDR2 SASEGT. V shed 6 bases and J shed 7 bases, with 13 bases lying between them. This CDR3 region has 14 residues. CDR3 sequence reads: CASSRTAENSPLHF. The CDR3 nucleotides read TGTGCCAGCAGCAGGACAGCAGAAAATTCACCCCTCCACTTT.

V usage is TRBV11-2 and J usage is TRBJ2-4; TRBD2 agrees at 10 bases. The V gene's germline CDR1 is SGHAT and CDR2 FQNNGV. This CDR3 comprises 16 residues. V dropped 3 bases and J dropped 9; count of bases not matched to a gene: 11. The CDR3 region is CASSFGLAGAGGIQYF. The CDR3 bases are TGTGCCAGCAGCTTTGGGCTAGCGGGAGCGGGGGGCATTCAGTACTTC.